Below, one T cell receptor beta chain is given with its context. The data were obtained in a study of blood T cells in healthy people across ages. The authors ran a second PCR of about 7 to 11 cycles using a sample-barcoded 5' primer and a J-beta primer mix. MiXCR, run by TCRdb on the 5' RACE reads, gives a single entry per CDR3 protein. The sample lists 800,000 to 950,000 distinct CDR3 sequences, 48% seen once, with 13% in the top ten. This CDR3 is 15 amino acids long. Germline assignment: CDR1 DFQATT and CDR2 SNEGSKA (reference sequence). This rearrangement joins TRBV20-1 to TRBJ2-5; 8 nucleotides line up with TRBD1. Judging by the DNA end, TRBJ2-7 fits better; the J call may be wrong. This receptor was identified in a young man in good health. Source material: blood. The CDR3: CSASRWTGSTNEQYF. CDR3 nucleotides: TGCAGTGCTAGTCGCTGGACAGGGTCCACCAACGAGCAGTACTTC.